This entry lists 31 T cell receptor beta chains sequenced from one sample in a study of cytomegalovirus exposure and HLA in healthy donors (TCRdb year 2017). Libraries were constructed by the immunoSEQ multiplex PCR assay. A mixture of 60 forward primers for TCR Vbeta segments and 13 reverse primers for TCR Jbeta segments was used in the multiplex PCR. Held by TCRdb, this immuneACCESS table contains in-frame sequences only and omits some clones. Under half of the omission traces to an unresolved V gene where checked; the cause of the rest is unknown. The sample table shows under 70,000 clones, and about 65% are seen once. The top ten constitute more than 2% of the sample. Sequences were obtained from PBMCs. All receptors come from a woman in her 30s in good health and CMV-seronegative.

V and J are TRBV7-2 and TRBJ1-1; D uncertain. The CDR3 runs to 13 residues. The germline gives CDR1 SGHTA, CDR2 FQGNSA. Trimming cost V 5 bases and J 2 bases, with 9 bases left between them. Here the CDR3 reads CASSPRLNTEAFF. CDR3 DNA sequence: TGTGCCAGCAGCCCGCGACTAAACACTGAAGCTTTCTTT.

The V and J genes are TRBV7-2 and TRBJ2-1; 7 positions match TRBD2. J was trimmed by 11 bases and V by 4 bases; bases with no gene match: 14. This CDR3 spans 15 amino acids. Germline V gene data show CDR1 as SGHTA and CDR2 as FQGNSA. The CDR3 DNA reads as TGTGCCAGCAGCTCCAATACTGATAGCGGGCACAAGCAGTTCTTC. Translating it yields CASSSNTDSGHKQFF.

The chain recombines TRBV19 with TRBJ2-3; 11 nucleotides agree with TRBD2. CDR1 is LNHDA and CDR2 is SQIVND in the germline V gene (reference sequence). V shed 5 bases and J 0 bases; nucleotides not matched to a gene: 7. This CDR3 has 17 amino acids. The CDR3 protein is CASSSLAGGTSTDTQYF. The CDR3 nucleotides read TGTGCCAGTAGTTCCTTAGCGGGGGGGACTAGCACAGATACGCAGTATTTT.

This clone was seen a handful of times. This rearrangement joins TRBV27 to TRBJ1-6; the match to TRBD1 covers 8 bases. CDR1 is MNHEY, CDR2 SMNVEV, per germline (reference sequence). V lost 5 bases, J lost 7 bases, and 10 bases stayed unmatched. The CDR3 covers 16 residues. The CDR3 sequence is CASSPPQGARNSPLHF. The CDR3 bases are TGTGCCAGCAGTCCCCCCCAGGGGGCCCGGAATTCACCCCTCCACTTT.

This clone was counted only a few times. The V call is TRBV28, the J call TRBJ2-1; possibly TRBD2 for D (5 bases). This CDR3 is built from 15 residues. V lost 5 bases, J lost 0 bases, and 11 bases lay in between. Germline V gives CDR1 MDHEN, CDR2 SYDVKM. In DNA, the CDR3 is TGTGCCAGCAGTCGTCATCTAGCCTCCTACAATGAGCAGTTCTTC. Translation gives CASSRHLASYNEQFF.

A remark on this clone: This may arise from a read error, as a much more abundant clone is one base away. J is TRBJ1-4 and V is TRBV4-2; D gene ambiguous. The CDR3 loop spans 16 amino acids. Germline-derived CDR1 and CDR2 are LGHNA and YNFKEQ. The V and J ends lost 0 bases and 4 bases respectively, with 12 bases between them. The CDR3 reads CASSQEPGDGNEKLFF. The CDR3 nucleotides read TGTGCCAGCAGCCAAGAACCAGGTGATGGTAATGAAAAACTGTTTTTT.

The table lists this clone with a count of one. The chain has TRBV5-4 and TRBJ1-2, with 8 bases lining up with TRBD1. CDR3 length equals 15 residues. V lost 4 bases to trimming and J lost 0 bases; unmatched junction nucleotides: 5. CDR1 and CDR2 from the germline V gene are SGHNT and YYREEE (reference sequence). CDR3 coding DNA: TGTGCCAGCAGCGCGGGACAGGTAGCTAACTATGGCTACACCTTC. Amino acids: CASSAGQVANYGYTF.

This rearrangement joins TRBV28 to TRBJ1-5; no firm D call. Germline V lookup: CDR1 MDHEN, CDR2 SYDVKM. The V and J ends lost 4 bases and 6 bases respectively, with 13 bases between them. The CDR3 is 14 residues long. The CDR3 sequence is CASSSGGSSQPQHF. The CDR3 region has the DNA TGTGCCAGCAGTTCTGGCGGTTCCAGTCAGCCCCAGCATTTT.

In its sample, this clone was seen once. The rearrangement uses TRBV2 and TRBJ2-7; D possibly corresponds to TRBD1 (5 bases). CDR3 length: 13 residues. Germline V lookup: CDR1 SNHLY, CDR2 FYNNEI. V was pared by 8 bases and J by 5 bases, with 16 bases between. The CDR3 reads CASVRALYHEQYF. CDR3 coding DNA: TGTGCCAGCGTCAGGGCGCTTTACCACGAGCAGTACTTC.

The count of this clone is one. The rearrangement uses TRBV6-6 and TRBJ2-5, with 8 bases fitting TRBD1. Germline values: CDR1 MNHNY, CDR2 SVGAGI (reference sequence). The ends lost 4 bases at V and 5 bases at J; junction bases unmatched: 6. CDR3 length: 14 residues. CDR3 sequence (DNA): TGTGCCAGCAGTTCACAGGGGGGTGTGGAGACCCAGTACTTC. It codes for CASSSQGGVETQYF.

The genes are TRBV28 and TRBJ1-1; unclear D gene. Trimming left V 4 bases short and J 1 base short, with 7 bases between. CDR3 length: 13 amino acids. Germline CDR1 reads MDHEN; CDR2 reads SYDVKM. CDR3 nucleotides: TGTGCCAGCAGTTGGCGGCCGAACACTGAAGCTTTCTTT. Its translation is CASSWRPNTEAFF.

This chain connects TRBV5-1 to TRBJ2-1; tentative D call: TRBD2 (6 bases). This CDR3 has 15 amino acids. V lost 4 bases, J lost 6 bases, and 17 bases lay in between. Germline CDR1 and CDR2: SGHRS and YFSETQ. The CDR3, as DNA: TGCGCCAGCAGCACCGGGACTCTGATTGCCAATGAGCAGTTCTTC. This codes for CASSTGTLIANEQFF.

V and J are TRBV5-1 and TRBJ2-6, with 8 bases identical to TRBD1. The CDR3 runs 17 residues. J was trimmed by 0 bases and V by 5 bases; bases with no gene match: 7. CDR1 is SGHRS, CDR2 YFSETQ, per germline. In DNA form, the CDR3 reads TGCGCCAGCAGGGCCGGGACAGGAAGCTCTGGGGCCAACGTCCTGACTTTC. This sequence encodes CASRAGTGSSGANVLTF. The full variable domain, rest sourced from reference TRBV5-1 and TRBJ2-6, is KAGVTQTPRYLIKTRGQQVTLSCSPISGHRSVSWYQQTPGQGLQFLFEYFSETQRNKGNFPGRFSGRQFSNSRSEMNVSTLELGDSALYLCASRAGTGSSGANVLTFGAGSRLTVL.

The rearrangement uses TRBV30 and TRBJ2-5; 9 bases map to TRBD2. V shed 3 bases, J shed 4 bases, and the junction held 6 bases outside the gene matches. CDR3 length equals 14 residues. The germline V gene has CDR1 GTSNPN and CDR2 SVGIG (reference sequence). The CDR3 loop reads CAWRFAGGPETQYF. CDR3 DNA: TGTGCCTGGAGATTCGCGGGGGGGCCAGAGACCCAGTACTTC.

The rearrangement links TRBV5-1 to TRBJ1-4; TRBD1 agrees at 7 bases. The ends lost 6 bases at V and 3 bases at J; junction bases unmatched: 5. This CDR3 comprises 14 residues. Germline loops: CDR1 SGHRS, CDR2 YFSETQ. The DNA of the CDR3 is TGCGCCAGCAAGACGGGACAGTCTAATGAAAAACTGTTTTTT. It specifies CASKTGQSNEKLFF.

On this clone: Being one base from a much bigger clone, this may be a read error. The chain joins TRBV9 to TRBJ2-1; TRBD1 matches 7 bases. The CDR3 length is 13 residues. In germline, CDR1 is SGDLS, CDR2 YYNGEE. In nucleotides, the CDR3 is TGTGCCATCAGCGTAGGACAGGACAATGAGCAGTTCTTC. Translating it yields CAISVGQDNEQFF.

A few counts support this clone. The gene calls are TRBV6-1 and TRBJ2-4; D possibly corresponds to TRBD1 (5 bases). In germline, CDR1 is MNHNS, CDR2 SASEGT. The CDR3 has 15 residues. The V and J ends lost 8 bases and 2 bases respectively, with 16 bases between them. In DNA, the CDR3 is TGTGCCAGCCTCAGAAGCAGGGATCCCAAAAACATTCAGTACTTC. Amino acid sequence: CASLRSRDPKNIQYF.

The CDR3 spells CASRYGAYEQYF. In DNA, the CDR3 is TGTGCCAGCAGGTATGGGGCATACGAGCAGTACTTC. The chain combines TRBV6-6 with TRBJ2-7; TRBD1 might be the D (5 bases). From germline, CDR1 is MNHNY and CDR2 SVGAGI (reference sequence). The CDR3 has 12 residues. V shed 6 bases and J shed 4 bases, with 10 bases lying between them.

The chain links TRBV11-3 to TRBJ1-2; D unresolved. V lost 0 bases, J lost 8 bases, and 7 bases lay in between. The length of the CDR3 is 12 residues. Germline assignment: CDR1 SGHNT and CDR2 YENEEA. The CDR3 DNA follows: TGTGCCAGCAGCTTAGACTATTGGGGCTACACCTTC. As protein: CASSLDYWGYTF.

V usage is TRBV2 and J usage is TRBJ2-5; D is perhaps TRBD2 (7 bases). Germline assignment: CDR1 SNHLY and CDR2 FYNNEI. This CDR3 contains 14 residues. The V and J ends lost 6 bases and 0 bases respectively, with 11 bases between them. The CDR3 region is CASSGGRNQETQYF. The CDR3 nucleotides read TGTGCCAGCAGCGGGGGGCGAAACCAAGAGACCCAGTACTTC.

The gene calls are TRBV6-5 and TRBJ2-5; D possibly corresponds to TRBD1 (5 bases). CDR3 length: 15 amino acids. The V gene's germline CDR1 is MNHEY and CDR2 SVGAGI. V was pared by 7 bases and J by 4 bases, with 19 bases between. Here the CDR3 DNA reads TGTGCCAGCACCCAGACGTGGACATCGGCAGAGACCCAGTACTTC. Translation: CASTQTWTSAETQYF.

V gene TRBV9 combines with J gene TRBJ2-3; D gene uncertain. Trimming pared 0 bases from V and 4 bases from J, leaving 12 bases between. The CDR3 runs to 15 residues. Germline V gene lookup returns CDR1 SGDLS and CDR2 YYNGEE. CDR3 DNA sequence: TGTGCCAGCAGCGTAGACATTTCCCCTGCAGATACGCAGTATTTT. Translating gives CASSVDISPADTQYF.

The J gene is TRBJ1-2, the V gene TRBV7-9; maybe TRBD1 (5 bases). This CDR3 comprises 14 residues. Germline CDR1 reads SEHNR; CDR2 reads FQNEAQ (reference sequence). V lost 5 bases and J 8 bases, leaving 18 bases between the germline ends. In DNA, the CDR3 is TGTGCCAGCAGCCCGATTAGGGGTGTTGAGGGCTACACCTTC. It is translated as CASSPIRGVEGYTF.

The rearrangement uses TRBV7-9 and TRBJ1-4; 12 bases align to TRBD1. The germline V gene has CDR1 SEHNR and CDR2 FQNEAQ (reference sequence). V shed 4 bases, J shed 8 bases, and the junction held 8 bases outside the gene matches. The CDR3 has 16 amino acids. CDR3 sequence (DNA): TGTGCCAGCAGCTCTCCGGGACAGGGGGCCGTAGAAAAACTGTTTTTT. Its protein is CASSSPGQGAVEKLFF.

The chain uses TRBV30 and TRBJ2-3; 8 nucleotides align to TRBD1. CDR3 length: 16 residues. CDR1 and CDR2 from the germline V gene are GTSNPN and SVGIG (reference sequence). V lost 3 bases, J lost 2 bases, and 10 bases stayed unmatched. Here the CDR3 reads CAWSGLGDRLTDTQYF. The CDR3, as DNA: TGTGCCTGGAGCGGACTGGGGGACAGGCTCACAGATACGCAGTATTTT.

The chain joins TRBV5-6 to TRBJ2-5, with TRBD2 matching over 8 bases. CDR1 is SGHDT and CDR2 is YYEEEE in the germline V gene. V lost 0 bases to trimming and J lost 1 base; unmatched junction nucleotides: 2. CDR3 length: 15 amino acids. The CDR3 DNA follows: TGTGCCAGCAGCTTGGGGCGGGGGGTCCAAGAGACCCAGTACTTC. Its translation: CASSLGRGVQETQYF.

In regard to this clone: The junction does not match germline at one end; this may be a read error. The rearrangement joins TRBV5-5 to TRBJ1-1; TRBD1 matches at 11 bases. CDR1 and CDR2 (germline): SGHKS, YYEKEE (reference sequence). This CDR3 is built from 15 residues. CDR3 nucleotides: TGTGCCAGCAGCCTAGGACAGGGGGCGTACACTGAAGCTTCCTTT. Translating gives CASSLGQGAYTEASF.

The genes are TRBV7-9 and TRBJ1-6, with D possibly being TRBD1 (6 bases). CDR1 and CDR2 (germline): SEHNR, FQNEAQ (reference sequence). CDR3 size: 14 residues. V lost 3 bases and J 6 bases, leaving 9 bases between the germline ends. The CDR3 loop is CASSLMDSNSPLHF. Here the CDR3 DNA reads TGTGCCAGCAGCTTGATGGACAGTAATTCACCCCTCCACTTT.

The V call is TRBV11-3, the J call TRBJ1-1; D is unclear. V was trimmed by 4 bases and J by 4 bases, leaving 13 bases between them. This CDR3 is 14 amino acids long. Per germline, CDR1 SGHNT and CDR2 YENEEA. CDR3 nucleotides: TGTGCCAGCAGCTCCTCCATTGAGGGCACTGAAGCTTTCTTT. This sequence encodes CASSSSIEGTEAFF.

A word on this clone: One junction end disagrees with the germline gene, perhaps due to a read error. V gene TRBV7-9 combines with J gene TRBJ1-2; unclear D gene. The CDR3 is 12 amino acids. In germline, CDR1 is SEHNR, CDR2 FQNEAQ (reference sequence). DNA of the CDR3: TGTTCCAGCAGCCCGAGGAATTATGGCTACACCTTC. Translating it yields CSSSPRNYGYTF.

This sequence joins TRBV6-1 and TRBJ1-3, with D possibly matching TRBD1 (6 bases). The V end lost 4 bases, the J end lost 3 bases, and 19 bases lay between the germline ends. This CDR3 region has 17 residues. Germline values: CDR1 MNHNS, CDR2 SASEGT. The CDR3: CASSGPMGGLVGNTIYF. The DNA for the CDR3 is TGTGCCAGCAGTGGCCCTATGGGGGGGCTAGTTGGAAACACCATATATTTT.